The rows below give T cell receptor beta chains drawn from one sample of a study of T cell responses to AZD1222 COVID-19 vaccine. The method was immunoSEQ multiplex PCR; TCRdb's version includes in-frame clones alone and lacks a portion of them. The data show approximately 90,000 clones, about nine tenths seen once. The material was peripheral blood, obtained 28 days after the second AZD1222 dose. The receptors come from an adult who received the AZD1222 COVID-19 vaccine. Each CDR3 is given with its conserved first and last residue. D genes are given only for firm matches. Clone sizes are given selectively: once, few, many, or a class where the clone is expanded.

D: NA; V: TRBV7-3; J: TRBJ2-7; size: NA; DNA: TGTGCCAGTTCGATTGGACACCGGGAAGAGCAGTACTTC; CDR3: CASSIGHREEQYF
D: NA; V: TRBV7-8; J: TRBJ1-3; size: NA; DNA: TGTGCCAGCAGCCCCCGAACCGGAAACACCATATATTTT; CDR3: CASSPRTGNTIYF
D: TRBD2; V: TRBV19; J: TRBJ2-3; size: NA; DNA: TGTGCCAGTAGCCCCCTGGGAAGGGGAGGGACAGATACGCAGTATTTT; CDR3: CASSPLGRGGTDTQYF
D: NA; V: TRBV28; J: TRBJ1-1; size: once; DNA: TGTGCCAGCAGTTTTGGGAACCCGATAATGAACACTGAAGCTTTCTTT; CDR3: CASSFGNPIMNTEAFF
D: NA; V: TRBV6-2/TRBV6-3; J: TRBJ1-2; size: NA; DNA: TGTGCCAGCAGTTACGGGCCATCTAGCGGCTACACCTTC; CDR3: CASSYGPSSGYTF
D: NA; V: TRBV12-3/TRBV12-4; J: TRBJ1-2; size: NA; DNA: TGTGCCAGCAGTATAACAGCTCGTGGCTACACCTTC; CDR3: CASSITARGYTF
D: TRBD1; V: TRBV7-9; J: TRBJ1-1; size: NA; DNA: TGTGCCAGCAGCTCCCGGGGGACAGCGGCAACTGAAGCTTTCTTT; CDR3: CASSSRGTAATEAFF
D: NA; V: TRBV28; J: TRBJ1-3; size: NA; DNA: TGTGCCAGCAGATGGGGCCCTGGAAACACCATATATTTT; CDR3: CASRWGPGNTIYF
D: NA; V: TRBV6-5; J: TRBJ1-5; size: NA; DNA: TGTGCCAGCAGTCTGGACAGCAATCAGCCCCAGCATTTT; CDR3: CASSLDSNQPQHF
D: TRBD1; V: TRBV7-6; J: TRBJ1-2; size: NA; DNA: TGTGCCAGCAGCCCAGACCAGGGGGCAAACTATGGCTACACCTTC; CDR3: CASSPDQGANYGYTF
D: NA; V: TRBV7-3; J: TRBJ1-1; size: NA; DNA: TGTGCCAGCAGCTTACCTCCTACATCGTTTGAAGCTTTCTTT; CDR3: CASSLPPTSFEAFF
D: NA; V: TRBV19; J: TRBJ1-2; size: NA; DNA: TGTGCCAGTAGTATAGATGGTGAGGGGCCCTATGGCTACACCTTC; CDR3: CASSIDGEGPYGYTF
D: NA; V: TRBV18; J: TRBJ1-2; size: NA; DNA: TGTGCCAGCTCACCGGGGGGTTCTAACTATGGCTACACCTTC; CDR3: CASSPGGSNYGYTF
D: NA; V: TRBV6-5; J: TRBJ2-7; size: NA; DNA: TGTGCCAGCAGAAACACCGTTTCGGACGTTGAGTACTTC; CDR3: CASRNTVSDVEYF
D: NA; V: TRBV5-4; J: TRBJ1-1; size: NA; DNA: TGTGCCAGCAGCCTGGGGATAGACACTGAAGCTTTCTTT; CDR3: CASSLGIDTEAFF
D: TRBD1; V: TRBV3-1/TRBV3-2; J: TRBJ1-5; size: NA; DNA: TGTGCCAGCAGCCAAGAATCCAGGGGGCAGCCCCAGCATTTT; CDR3: CASSQESRGQPQHF
D: NA; V: TRBV14; J: TRBJ1-4; size: NA; DNA: TGTGCCAGCAGCCCGAGGGGAGCCATAGGTGAAAAACTGTTTTTT; CDR3: CASSPRGAIGEKLFF
D: NA; V: TRBV6-1; J: TRBJ1-2; size: NA; DNA: TGTGCCAGCAGTGAAGGCAGATACTACTATGACTACACCTTC; CDR3: CASSEGRYYYDYTF
D: TRBD1; V: TRBV5-6; J: TRBJ1-2; size: NA; DNA: TGTGCCAGCAGCTTAGGGACAGTAAAAACGGCCTTC; CDR3: CASSLGTVKTAF
D: NA; V: TRBV28; J: TRBJ2-1; size: NA; DNA: TGTGCCAGCAGTTTAGACTCCTACAATGAGCAGTTCTTC; CDR3: CASSLDSYNEQFF
D: TRBD1; V: TRBV14; J: TRBJ1-5; size: NA; DNA: TGTGCCAGCAGCCGGCAGGGGGGTCAGCCCCAGCATTTT; CDR3: CASSRQGGQPQHF
D: NA; V: TRBV13; J: TRBJ2-2; size: NA; DNA: TGTGCCAGCAGCTTCGGGACCTCCGGGACCGGGGAGCTGTTTTTT; CDR3: CASSFGTSGTGELFF
D: NA; V: TRBV6-5; J: TRBJ1-6; size: NA; DNA: TGTGCCAGCCGTTTGAGAACTAATTCACTCCTCCACTTT; CDR3: CASRLRTNSLLHF
D: NA; V: TRBV11-3; J: TRBJ1-1; size: NA; DNA: TGTGCCAGCAGTTTACAGCTGAACACTGAAGCTTTCTTT; CDR3: CASSLQLNTEAFF
D: NA; V: TRBV11-2; J: TRBJ2-7; size: NA; DNA: TGTGCCAGCGTCCCGGCAGGGGGGATCGGAGAGCAGTACTTC; CDR3: CASVPAGGIGEQYF
D: NA; V: TRBV19; J: TRBJ2-1; size: NA; DNA: TGTGCCAGTACTGGGACAAAAACCTACAATGAGCAGTTCTTC; CDR3: CASTGTKTYNEQFF
D: NA; V: TRBV11-2; J: TRBJ2-3; size: NA; DNA: TGTGCCAGTGAAGCTTACGGGGGGCGGGATACGCAGTATTTT; CDR3: CASEAYGGRDTQYF
D: TRBD1; V: TRBV7-8; J: TRBJ1-1; size: NA; DNA: TGTGCCAGCAGCTTCAGGGGGAAGGTAACTGAAGCTTTCTTT; CDR3: CASSFRGKVTEAFF
D: NA; V: TRBV14; J: TRBJ2-1; size: NA; DNA: TGTGCCAGCAGCAATAGCCATGAGCAGTTCTTC; CDR3: CASSNSHEQFF
D: NA; V: TRBV23-1; J: TRBJ1-1; size: NA; DNA: TGCGCCAGAAGATTGAACACTGAAGCTTTCTTT; CDR3: CARRLNTEAFF
D: NA; V: TRBV7-3; J: TRBJ1-2; size: NA; DNA: TGTGCCAGCAGCCCCGACCTACGGAGGGCGGACAGTTGGCGGGAATATGGCTACACCTTC; CDR3: CASSPDLRRADSWREYGYTF
D: NA; V: TRBV30; J: TRBJ1-5; size: NA; DNA: TGTGCCTGGAGTACGGGACCTCAGCCCCAGCATTTT; CDR3: CAWSTGPQPQHF
D: NA; V: TRBV18; J: TRBJ1-1; size: few; DNA: TGTGCCAGCTCACCACTGAACACTGAAGCTTTCTTT; CDR3: CASSPLNTEAFF
D: NA; V: TRBV11-3; J: TRBJ2-1; size: NA; DNA: TGTGCCAGCAGCTTAGTCCTCACGCCCGAGCAGTTCTTC; CDR3: CASSLVLTPEQFF
D: NA; V: TRBV28; J: TRBJ1-3; size: NA; DNA: TGTGCCAGCAGTTTACGACAGCACTCTGGAAACACCATATATTTT; CDR3: CASSLRQHSGNTIYF
D: TRBD2; V: TRBV7-9; J: TRBJ2-1; size: NA; DNA: TGTGCCAGCAGCCCGAACGAGGGACTAGTGATCAATGAGCAGTTCTTC; CDR3: CASSPNEGLVINEQFF